This T cell receptor (beta chain) derives from a study of CD8 T cells in ankylosing spondylitis. Study-wide points: Prior work had noted some motif variants in reactive arthritis blood and synovial fluid. Eight or nine highly homologous variants formed a TCR beta motif that appeared characteristic of ankylosing spondylitis blood. With a CD8+ phenotype, disease-linked clones were relatively rare in peripheral blood. Matched ankylosing spondylitis synovial fluid reportedly showed significant enrichment of disease-linked clones.

The authors made TCR beta libraries by quantitative 5'-RACE with molecular barcodes. Using its own MiXCR run on the 5' RACE reads, TCRdb lists one record per CDR3 protein. The sample carries about 540,000 distinct CDR3 sequences, about 12% recorded once. This clonotype was observed at least ten times. Its antigen is undetermined. CDR1 SGHAT and CDR2 FQNNGV come from the germline V gene. This CDR3 region has 15 residues. V was shortened by 2 bases and J by 3 bases, with 10 bases between the two germline ends. The rearrangement links TRBV11-2 to TRBJ2-2; no clear D. The TCR comes from a male donor with ankylosing spondylitis. Sequences were obtained from blood, either unsorted or a sorted T cell fraction (not recorded which). CDR3 region: CASSLISGYTGELFF. Here the CDR3 DNA reads TGTGCCAGCAGCTTAATTTCCGGATACACCGGGGAGCTGTTTTTT.